This record looks at one T cell receptor (beta chain) sequence and its context. As yet, its antigen is unknown. Indicated time point: blood 4 weeks post-SBRT, at nephrectomy. This sample's treatment: 15 Gy SBRT to primary tumor, nephrectomy 4 weeks later. Nephrectomy followed 15 Gy stereotactic body radiation by 4 weeks. The tumor was a clear cell renal cell carcinoma. This sample is drawn from a study of radiation and T cells in renal cell carcinoma. Study-wide points: Without pretreatment biopsies, baseline tumor clonotype presence was undetermined.

The CDR3 is 15 residues long. The V gene end was trimmed by 3 bases and the J gene end by 4 bases; junction bases not matched to a gene: 8. The germline V gene encodes CDR1 SGHRS and CDR2 YFSETQ. TCRdb's table, derived via immunoSEQ multiplex PCR, lists solely in-frame clones and lacks some. The table lists 150,000 to 200,000 clones, approximately 90% of them singletons. The sequence came from a woman between 45 and 60 years old with renal cell carcinoma. The sequencing used blood, collected from a patient whose treatment included radiotherapy and nephrectomy. The V call is TRBV5-1, the J call TRBJ2-7; 9 nucleotides match TRBD1. CDR3 DNA: TGCGCCAGCAGCTCGGGACAGGGAGCGGCGTACGAGCAGTACTTC. It encodes CASSSGQGAAYEQYF.